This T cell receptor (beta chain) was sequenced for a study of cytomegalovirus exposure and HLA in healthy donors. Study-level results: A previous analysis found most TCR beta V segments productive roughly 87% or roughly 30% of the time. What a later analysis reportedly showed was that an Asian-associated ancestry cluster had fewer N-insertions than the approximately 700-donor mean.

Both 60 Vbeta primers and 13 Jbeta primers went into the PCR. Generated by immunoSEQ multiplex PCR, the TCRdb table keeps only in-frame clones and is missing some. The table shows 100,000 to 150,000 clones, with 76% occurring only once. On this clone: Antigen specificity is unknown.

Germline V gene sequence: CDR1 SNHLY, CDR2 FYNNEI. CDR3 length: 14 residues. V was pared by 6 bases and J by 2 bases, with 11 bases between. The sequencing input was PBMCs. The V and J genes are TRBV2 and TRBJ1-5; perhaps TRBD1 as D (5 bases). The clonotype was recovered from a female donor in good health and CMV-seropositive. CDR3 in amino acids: CASSETVRNQPQHF. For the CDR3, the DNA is TGTGCCAGCAGCGAGACAGTACGCAATCAGCCCCAGCATTTT.